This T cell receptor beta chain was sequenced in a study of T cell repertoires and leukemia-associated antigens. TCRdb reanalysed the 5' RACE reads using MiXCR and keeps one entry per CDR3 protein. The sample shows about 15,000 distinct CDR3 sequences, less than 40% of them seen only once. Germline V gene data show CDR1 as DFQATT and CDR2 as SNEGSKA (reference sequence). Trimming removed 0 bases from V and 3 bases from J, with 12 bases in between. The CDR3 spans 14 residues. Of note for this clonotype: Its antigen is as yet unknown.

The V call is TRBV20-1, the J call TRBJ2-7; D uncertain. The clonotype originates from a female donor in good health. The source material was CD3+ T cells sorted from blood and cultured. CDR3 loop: CSARDPARGYEQYF. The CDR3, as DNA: TGCAGTGCTAGAGATCCGGCTAGAGGCTACGAGCAGTACTTC.